The 32 T cell receptor beta chains below were found in one sample sequenced in a study of blood T cell repertoires in COVID-19. The data were produced by immunoSEQ multiplex PCR, yet TCRdb's version contains in-frame clones alone and is incomplete. Here the sample spans some 330,000 clones, approximately 84% being singletons. The source material was PBMCs or T cells enriched from blood (not recorded which). These receptors were collected from a man aged 25 to 40 who had recovered from COVID-19.

This clone showed up just once. V is TRBV2 and J is TRBJ2-7; D is unclear. This CDR3 is built from 14 residues. Germline CDR1 SNHLY, CDR2 FYNNEI. Trimming took off 1 base at V and 5 bases at J, with 12 bases between the two ends. The DNA of the CDR3 is TGTGCCAGCAGTGAAGGGTCTAGTCTGGACGAGCAGTACTTC. Its translation: CASSEGSSLDEQYF.

The V gene is TRBV5-5, the J gene TRBJ2-1, with TRBD2 matching 8 bases. Germline lookup yields CDR1 SGHKS and CDR2 YYEKEE (reference sequence). V lost 4 bases, J lost 7 bases, and 4 bases stayed unmatched. This CDR3 contains 13 residues. This CDR3 is CASSPGLVNEQFF. CDR3 DNA: TGTGCCAGCAGCCCGGGACTAGTGAATGAGCAGTTCTTC.

The V call is TRBV6-2 or TRBV6-3, the J call TRBJ1-5; a possible D gene is TRBD1 (5 bases). Germline lookup yields CDR1 MNHEY and CDR2 SVGEGT. Trimming pared 1 base from V and 1 base from J, leaving 8 bases between. The CDR3 runs to 15 residues. DNA for the CDR3: TGTGCCAGCAGTTACTGGGCAGGGAGCAATCAGCCCCAGCATTTT. Protein sequence: CASSYWAGSNQPQHF.

The chain joins TRBV2 to TRBJ1-1, with 9 bases matching TRBD1. Germline V lookup: CDR1 SNHLY, CDR2 FYNNEI. This CDR3 contains 13 residues. Trimming cost V 6 bases and J 4 bases; bases outside gene matches: 3. CDR3 amino acids: CASSGTGFTEAFF. The CDR3 coding sequence is TGTGCCAGCAGCGGGACAGGGTTCACTGAAGCTTTCTTT.

As concerns this clone: Other DNA sequences within the sample encode an identical CDR3. The chain employs TRBV27 and TRBJ1-3; D is unclear. The CDR3 covers 13 residues. V lost 2 bases, J lost 4 bases, and 6 bases lay in between. The germline V gene has CDR1 MNHEY and CDR2 SMNVEV (reference sequence). CDR3 sequence: CASSLRRGNTIYF. CDR3 coding DNA: TGTGCCAGCAGTTTACGGAGAGGAAACACCATATATTTT.

The chain has TRBV30 and TRBJ1-4; TRBD1 might be the D (5 bases). Germline V gene lookup returns CDR1 GTSNPN and CDR2 SVGIG (reference sequence). There are 13 residues in the CDR3. V lost 2 bases and J 7 bases, leaving 11 bases between the germline ends. CDR3 protein: CAWSKGHGEKLFF. In nucleotides, the CDR3 is TGTGCCTGGAGTAAGGGGCACGGTGAAAAACTGTTTTTT.

V gene TRBV5-4 combines with J gene TRBJ2-2; D is undetermined. This CDR3 contains 16 residues. From germline, CDR1 is SGHNT and CDR2 YYREEE (reference sequence). V lost 0 bases and J lost 2, with 11 bases in between. This chain's CDR3 is CASSLGRGANTGELFF. The CDR3 DNA follows: TGTGCCAGCAGCTTGGGAAGAGGCGCTAACACCGGGGAGCTGTTTTTT.

This chain joins TRBV30 and TRBJ1-1; TRBD1 matches at 12 bases. This CDR3 has 16 amino acids. Germline lookup yields CDR1 GTSNPN and CDR2 SVGIG (reference sequence). V trimming: 2 bases; J trimming: 4 bases; junction bases outside the gene matches: 8. This chain's CDR3 is CAWSSPGQGASTEAFF. CDR3 in DNA: TGTGCCTGGAGTTCACCGGGACAGGGGGCATCCACTGAAGCTTTCTTT.

The genes are TRBV25-1 and TRBJ2-7; D uncertain. CDR3 length equals 11 residues. Trimming took 3 bases from V and 4 from J, leaving 4 bases between them. The germline V gene has CDR1 MGHDK and CDR2 SYGVNS. In DNA form, the CDR3 reads TGTGCCAGCAGTGATACTTACGAGCAGTACTTC. As protein: CASSDTYEQYF.

The chain combines TRBV2 with TRBJ2-2; 8 nucleotides align to TRBD2. CDR1 and CDR2 from the germline V gene are SNHLY and FYNNEI. The CDR3 is 15 amino acids. Trimming took 8 bases from V and 6 from J; bases not matched to a gene: 11. The CDR3 DNA sequence: TGTGCCAGCCAACCGGGACTAGAGTTCGCCGGGGAGCTGTTTTTT. It yields the protein CASQPGLEFAGELFF. Full variable domain (missing parts from reference TRBV2 and TRBJ2-2): EPEVTQTPSHQVTQMGQEVILRCVPISNHLYFYWYRQILGQKVEFLVSFYNNEISEKSEIFDDQFSVERPDGSNFTLKIRSTKLEDSAMYFCASQPGLEFAGELFFGEGSRLTVL.

V and J are TRBV5-4 and TRBJ2-3, with 10 bases lining up with TRBD2. The CDR3 sequence is 15 residues long. V lost 5 bases, J lost 3 bases, and 6 bases stayed unmatched. Germline V gene sequence: CDR1 SGHNT, CDR2 YYREEE (reference sequence). The CDR3 region is CASRPTGLATDTQYF. In nucleotides, the CDR3 is TGTGCCAGCAGGCCGACGGGACTAGCGACAGATACGCAGTATTTT.

The rearrangement links TRBV27 to TRBJ2-7, with TRBD2 matching 10 bases. The CDR3 extends over 14 amino acids. With 8 bases clipped from V and 3 bases from J, the junction kept 7 bases outside the gene matches. CDR1 and CDR2 (germline): MNHEY, SMNVEV (reference sequence). In DNA form, the CDR3 reads TGTGCCAGCTCGAGGACTAGCGGAAACTACGAGCAGTACTTC. The encoded protein is CASSRTSGNYEQYF.

Here the CDR3 DNA reads TGCGCCAGCAGCCAAGTAACTAGCGGGCCGTACAATGAGCAGTTCTTC. This translates into CASSQVTSGPYNEQFF. The chain uses TRBV4-1 and TRBJ2-1; 9 nucleotides agree with TRBD2. Trimming took 1 base from V and 4 from J; bases not matched to a gene: 5. Germline V CDR1 and CDR2: MGHRA, YSYEKL. The CDR3 runs to 16 residues.

The rearrangement links TRBV18 to TRBJ2-2, with 7 bases matching TRBD1. After removal of 3 bases from V and 6 bases from J, the junction contained 19 bases not matched to a gene. The germline CDR1 and CDR2 sequences are KGHSH and LQKENI. The CDR3 is made up of 19 amino acids. CDR3 DNA: TGTGCCAGCTCACCCGACGTGGTAAACAGGGGAGAGTCTCCCGGGGAGCTGTTTTTT. Translation: CASSPDVVNRGESPGELFF.

This clone was picked up one time. The V gene is TRBV30, the J gene TRBJ1-3; D is possibly TRBD1 (5 bases). V lost 3 bases to trimming and J lost 0 bases, with 9 bases between them. Germline V gene data show CDR1 as GTSNPN and CDR2 as SVGIG (reference sequence). The CDR3 is made up of 14 amino acids. The CDR3 bases are TGTGCCTGGAGGGGGGGTAACTCTGGAAACACCATATATTTT. It yields the protein CAWRGGNSGNTIYF.

In the case of this clone: The sample has other DNA sequences that encode this CDR3 too. The chain combines TRBV7-6 with TRBJ2-7; 7 bases fit TRBD2. Germline-derived CDR1 and CDR2 are SGHVS and FNYEAQ. The CDR3 runs 14 residues. With V trimmed by 0 bases and J by 4 bases, 3 bases remained unmatched. The CDR3 DNA sequence: TGTGCCAGCAGCTTAGCGGGAGGGCTTTACGAGCAGTACTTC. It specifies CASSLAGGLYEQYF. The variable domain in full, with the rest retrieved from reference TRBV7-6 and TRBJ2-7, is GAGVSQSPRYKVTKRGQDVALRCDPISGHVSLYWYRQALGQGPEFLTYFNYEAQQDKSGLPNDRFSAERPEGSISTLTIQRTEQRDSAMYRCASSLAGGLYEQYFGPGTRLTVT.

This chain links TRBV18 with TRBJ1-5; 8 bases line up with TRBD1. Germline V gene data show CDR1 as KGHSH and CDR2 as LQKENI. V dropped 2 bases and J dropped 8; count of bases not matched to a gene: 8. CDR3 length equals 15 residues. The CDR3 nucleotides are TGTGCCAGCTCACCAAGGACAGGGAATGTGGAGCCCCAGCATTTT. Its protein is CASSPRTGNVEPQHF.

The chain combines TRBV6-5 with TRBJ1-6; D remains unclear. Germline V gene sequence: CDR1 MNHEY, CDR2 SVGAGI. Trimming cost V 0 bases and J 10 bases, with 16 bases left between them. There are 16 residues in the CDR3. The CDR3: CASSYSMPGVRSPLHF. The CDR3 nucleotides read TGTGCCAGCAGTTACTCGATGCCGGGTGTAAGGTCACCCCTCCACTTT.

The chain links TRBV18 to TRBJ2-5, with a weak D call TRBD1 (5 bases). CDR1 and CDR2 (germline): KGHSH, LQKENI. With 6 bases removed from V and 2 bases from J, the gap between germline ends came to 19 bases. This CDR3 region has 16 residues. This chain's CDR3 is CASSSRAANQQETQYF. The CDR3 coding sequence is TGTGCCAGCTCGAGCAGGGCCGCCAACCAACAAGAGACCCAGTACTTC.

This clone was recorded once. The chain links TRBV3-1 (or the pseudogene TRBV3-2) to TRBJ1-6, with 9 bases aligning to TRBD1. CDR3 length: 14 amino acids. V was clipped by 1 base and J by 10 bases; unmatched bases: 2. Germline CDR1 and CDR2: LGHDT and YNNKEL (reference sequence). CDR3 coding DNA: TGTGCCAGCAGCCAAGGACAGGGGGTCTCACCCCTCCACTTT. It translates to CASSQGQGVSPLHF.

This chain links TRBV19 with TRBJ1-5; D may be TRBD1 (6 bases). Deletions cut 1 base from V and 7 bases from J, with 11 bases between. Looked up from germline, CDR1 is LNHDA and CDR2 is SQIVND (reference sequence). The CDR3 has 14 amino acids. The CDR3 nucleotides read TGTGCCAGTAGTATAGTTGGGGGCCCCCAGCCCCAGCATTTT. It specifies CASSIVGGPQPQHF.

The V call is TRBV3-1 (or the pseudogene TRBV3-2), the J call TRBJ2-1, with 9 bases aligning to TRBD2. V lost 3 bases, J lost 5 bases, and 8 bases stayed unmatched. The CDR3 sequence is 16 residues long. Germline V gene sequence: CDR1 LGHDT, CDR2 YNNKEL (reference sequence). CDR3 protein: CASSHHASGRHNEQFF. Written as DNA, the CDR3 is TGTGCCAGCAGCCACCACGCCAGCGGGAGGCACAATGAGCAGTTCTTC.

This chain links TRBV11-3 with TRBJ2-1; 7 nucleotides match TRBD2. V dropped 2 bases and J dropped 4; count of bases not matched to a gene: 5. The CDR3 loop spans 15 amino acids. Germline V gives CDR1 SGHNT, CDR2 YENEEA. CDR3: CASSLRFGRYNEQFF. DNA of the CDR3: TGTGCCAGCAGCTTAAGGTTCGGGAGGTACAATGAGCAGTTCTTC.

The table lists this clone with a count of one. The chain uses TRBV7-6 and TRBJ2-7, with 9 bases fitting TRBD1. J gave up 5 bases and V 3 bases, and 8 bases lay outside the gene matches. The CDR3 loop spans 15 amino acids. The germline V gene encodes CDR1 SGHVS and CDR2 FNYEAQ. The CDR3 loop reads CASSFPGQGPHEQYF. The CDR3 DNA reads TGTGCCAGCAGCTTCCCGGGACAGGGACCCCACGAGCAGTACTTC. Combining the CDR3 with reference TRBV7-6 and TRBJ2-7 gives the whole variable domain GAGVSQSPRYKVTKRGQDVALRCDPISGHVSLYWYRQALGQGPEFLTYFNYEAQQDKSGLPNDRFSAERPEGSISTLTIQRTEQRDSAMYRCASSFPGQGPHEQYFGPGTRLTVT.

In nucleotides, the CDR3 is TGTGCCAGCAGCTTGTCGAGGGATACGCAGTATTTT. Translated: CASSLSRDTQYF. The rearrangement uses TRBV11-2 and TRBJ2-3; D is unresolved. Germline CDR1 SGHAT, CDR2 FQNNGV. CDR3 length equals 12 residues. V gave up 3 bases and J gave up 6 bases, with 7 bases separating them.

V usage is TRBV14 and J usage is TRBJ1-6, with D maybe TRBD1 (6 bases). The CDR3 loop spans 15 amino acids. The V end lost 0 bases, the J end lost 10 bases, and 13 bases lay between the germline ends. CDR1 is SGHDN, CDR2 FVKESK, per germline. The CDR3 here is CASSQDYRESSPLHF. In DNA, the CDR3 is TGTGCCAGCAGCCAAGATTACAGGGAAAGCTCACCCCTCCACTTT. The entire variable domain, with the rest obtained from reference TRBV14 and TRBJ1-6, is as follows: EAGVTQFPSHSVIEKGQTVTLRCDPISGHDNLYWYRRVMGKEIKFLLHFVKESKQDESGMPNNRFLAERTGGTYSTLKVQPAELEDSGVYFCASSQDYRESSPLHFGNGTRLTVT.

The chain carries TRBV5-4 and TRBJ1-2, with TRBD1 matching over 7 bases. There are 13 residues in the CDR3. Trimming took 0 bases from V and 8 from J; bases not matched to a gene: 4. Germline assignment: CDR1 SGHNT and CDR2 YYREEE (reference sequence). CDR3 loop: CASSLDRGMGYTF. The CDR3, as DNA: TGTGCCAGCAGCTTGGACAGGGGTATGGGCTACACCTTC.

The V gene is TRBV5-1, the J gene TRBJ2-3, with 12 bases identical to TRBD2. The CDR3 spans 17 residues. Unmatched junction bases numbered 9, after V lost 2 bases and J lost 5 bases. The V gene's germline CDR1 is SGHRS and CDR2 YFSETQ. CDR3 sequence reads: CASSFTSLAGGQDTQYF. As DNA, the CDR3 is TGCGCCAGCAGCTTTACCTCGCTAGCGGGGGGGCAAGATACGCAGTATTTT.

The chain recombines TRBV24-1 with TRBJ2-1; the D gene is possibly TRBD1 (5 bases). This CDR3 has 13 residues. Trimming took 7 bases from V and 4 from J, leaving 10 bases between them. Germline loops: CDR1 KGHDR, CDR2 SFDVKD. CDR3 region: CATSRQSYNEQFF. The CDR3 DNA follows: TGTGCCACCAGCAGACAGAGTTACAATGAGCAGTTCTTC.

The gene calls are TRBV6-1 and TRBJ2-7; D might be TRBD1 (6 bases). CDR3 length: 14 residues. Trimming pared 2 bases from V and 5 bases from J, leaving 13 bases between. CDR1 and CDR2 (germline): MNHNS, SASEGT. This CDR3 reads CASSESPGDHEQYF. The CDR3 coding sequence is TGTGCCAGCAGTGAAAGCCCAGGGGACCACGAGCAGTACTTC.

V and J are TRBV19 and TRBJ2-7, with 7 bases fitting TRBD1. Trimming took 5 bases from V and 2 from J; bases not matched to a gene: 6. This CDR3 is built from 14 residues. The germline V gene has CDR1 LNHDA and CDR2 SQIVND (reference sequence). The CDR3 reads CASSGLGQAYEQYF. The CDR3 nucleotides read TGTGCCAGTAGTGGACTTGGACAGGCCTACGAGCAGTACTTC.

The chain recombines TRBV6-6 with TRBJ1-2; 11 nucleotides match TRBD1. Unmatched junction bases numbered 7, after V lost 5 bases and J lost 5 bases. Germline V gene lookup returns CDR1 MNHNY and CDR2 SVGAGI (reference sequence). The CDR3 is 15 residues long. DNA for the CDR3: TGTGCCAGCAGTCTCGGACAGGGGGCGAGGTATGGCTACACCTTC. Residues: CASSLGQGARYGYTF.